The T cell receptor (beta chain) under discussion was sequenced for a study of shared clonotypes between healthy human individuals. Findings and caveats of the study: Generation probability values for non-shared clonotypes were lower than those for clonotypes shared by all four donors. Collection of samples was limited to blood; tissue repertoires likely differ.

In this sample, this clone turned up once. Its cognate antigen is unknown. Germline V CDR1 and CDR2: LNHDA, SQIVND (reference sequence). The CDR3 is made up of 14 amino acids. Between the trimmed V and J ends, which lost 4 bases and 0 bases, there was a span of 7 bases. On sorted subsets, replicate PCRs used 200 to 250 ng DNA, or 27,000 or so T cell genomes. The data were produced by immunoSEQ multiplex PCR, yet TCRdb's version contains in-frame clones alone and is incomplete. Among 2 million to 2.5 million clones listed, 95% were seen once. Source material: naive CD4+ T cells sorted from blood. Subset reported: CD45RA+ positively selected. The chain has TRBV19 and TRBJ1-5, with D hard to call. This clonotype was obtained from a young man in good health. CDR3 nucleotide sequence: TGTGCCAGTAGTACTATAAATAGCAATCAGCCCCAGCATTTT. Residues: CASSTINSNQPQHF.